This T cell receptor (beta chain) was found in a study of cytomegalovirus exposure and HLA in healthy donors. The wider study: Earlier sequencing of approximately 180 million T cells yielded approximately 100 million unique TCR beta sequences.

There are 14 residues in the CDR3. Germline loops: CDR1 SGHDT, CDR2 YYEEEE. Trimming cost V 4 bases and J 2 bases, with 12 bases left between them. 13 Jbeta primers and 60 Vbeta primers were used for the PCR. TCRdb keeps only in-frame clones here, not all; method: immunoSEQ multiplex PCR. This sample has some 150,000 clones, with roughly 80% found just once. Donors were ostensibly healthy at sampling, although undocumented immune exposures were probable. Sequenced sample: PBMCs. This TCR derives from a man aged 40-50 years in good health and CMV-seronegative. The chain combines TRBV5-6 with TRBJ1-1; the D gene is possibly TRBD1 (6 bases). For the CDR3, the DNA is TGTGCCAGCAGCACGTGGACAGAAAACACTGAAGCTTTCTTT. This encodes CASSTWTENTEAFF.